These 32 T cell receptor beta chains originate from one sample sequenced in a study of T cells after yellow fever vaccination. MiXCR, run by TCRdb on the 5' RACE reads, gives a single entry per CDR3 protein. This table holds 300,000 or so distinct CDR3 sequences, over 10% found once. The specimen comprised CD4+ T cells sorted from PBMCs, sampled 45 days after the yellow fever booster vaccination. All receptors come from a man aged 30 to 39 who received the YFV17D yellow fever vaccine.

J is TRBJ2-4 and V is TRBV7-2; tentatively, D is TRBD2 (6 bases). Germline V gives CDR1 SGHTA, CDR2 FQGNSA. V was trimmed by 5 bases and J by 8 bases, leaving 16 bases between them. There are 14 residues in the CDR3. The CDR3 DNA follows: TGTGCCAGCAGCCTCGTGAGCGCTAGCGACATTCAGTACTTC. Translated, it gives CASSLVSASDIQYF.

V and J are TRBV5-1 and TRBJ1-1, with TRBD1 matching over 10 bases. This CDR3 has 13 residues. CDR1 SGHRS and CDR2 YFSETQ come from the germline V gene. The V gene end was trimmed by 3 bases and the J gene end by 6 bases; junction bases not matched to a gene: 2. The CDR3 loop is CASSWGTGAEAFF. The CDR3 coding sequence is TGCGCCAGCAGCTGGGGGACAGGGGCTGAAGCTTTCTTT.

This clonotype was detected only a few times. The chain employs TRBV4-3 and TRBJ2-4; TRBD2 matches at 12 bases. The length of the CDR3 is 18 residues. V was clipped by 0 bases and J by 8 bases; unmatched bases: 11. Germline V gene sequence: CDR1 LGHNA, CDR2 YSLEER. CDR3 nucleotides: TGCGCCAGCAGCCAAGAGGGGGGGCTAGCGGGAGGGAGACACATTCAGTACTTC. This translates into CASSQEGGLAGGRHIQYF.

This clonotype was counted a few times. The rearrangement uses TRBV12-3 or TRBV12-4 and TRBJ2-7; 7 bases fit TRBD1. V was clipped by 3 bases and J by 6 bases; unmatched bases: 11. The CDR3 contains 15 residues. CDR3: CASSFKGAHFSEQYF. In DNA, the CDR3 is TGTGCCAGCAGTTTCAAGGGGGCTCACTTCAGCGAGCAGTACTTC.

V is TRBV21-1 and J is TRBJ1-5. TRBV21-1 is classified as a pseudogene. The CDR3 covers 16 residues. DNA for the CDR3: TGTGCCAGCAGCAAAGACGACTTCGGCGGTGGGCAGCCCCAGCATTTT. It specifies CASSKDDFGGGQPQHF.

The chain has TRBV7-9 and TRBJ2-7; possible D gene TRBD1, 6 bases. Germline CDR1 is SEHNR and CDR2 is FQNEAQ (reference sequence). The CDR3 spans 13 residues. V shed 6 bases and J shed 3 bases, with 12 bases lying between them. CDR3 region: CASSIQGHYEQYF. DNA of the CDR3: TGTGCCAGCAGTATACAGGGACACTACGAGCAGTACTTC.

This clonotype was counted only a few times. The CDR3, as DNA: TGCAGTGCTACCCGTGGCGGGGATAATTACGAGCAGTACTTC. This sequence encodes CSATRGGDNYEQYF. V is TRBV20-1 and J is TRBJ2-7, with D possibly being TRBD2 (6 bases). The CDR3 runs 14 residues. Germline lookup yields CDR1 DFQATT and CDR2 SNEGSKA (reference sequence). Trimming pared 4 bases from V and 4 bases from J, leaving 17 bases between.

This clonotype came up many times. One end of the junction fails to match germline, which may point to a read error. The chain couples TRBV7-2 to TRBJ2-1, with 13 nucleotides matching TRBD2. The CDR3 sequence is 13 residues long. Germline CDR1 reads SGHTA; CDR2 reads FQGNSA. The CDR3 reads CASSLGIGTSGIF. CDR3 coding DNA: TGTGCCAGCAGCTTAGGTATCGGGACTAGCGGGATCTTC.

This clonotype was seen only a few times. The V and J genes are TRBV20-1 and TRBJ2-3, with D hard to call. Germline lookup yields CDR1 DFQATT and CDR2 SNEGSKA (reference sequence). CDR3 size: 13 residues. The ends were cut back, 0 bases at V and 5 bases at J, with 9 bases in the middle. In nucleotides, the CDR3 is TGCAGTGCTAGAGATCTGTACGAAGATACGCAGTATTTT. Translated, it gives CSARDLYEDTQYF.

The rearrangement uses TRBV5-1 and TRBJ1-1; 7 nucleotides match TRBD1. V trimming: 5 bases; J trimming: 4 bases; junction bases outside the gene matches: 11. This CDR3 has 15 residues. CDR1 SGHRS and CDR2 YFSETQ come from the germline V gene. CDR3 DNA: TGCGCCAGCAGGATGGGGCCCGCAGGGGGCACTGAAGCTTTCTTT. This encodes CASRMGPAGGTEAFF.

A few counts support this clonotype. The V and J genes are TRBV6-5 and TRBJ2-3; D unclear. Between the trimmed V and J ends, which lost 7 bases and 3 bases, there was a span of 8 bases. The CDR3 runs to 12 residues. The germline CDR1 and CDR2 sequences are MNHEY and SVGAGI. The CDR3: CASTPRTDTQYF. The CDR3 DNA follows: TGTGCCAGCACCCCCCGAACAGATACGCAGTATTTT.

The chain is built from TRBV7-2 and TRBJ2-2, with 9 nucleotides matching TRBD1. The CDR3 totals 17 residues. CDR1 and CDR2 from the germline V gene are SGHTA and FQGNSA. V lost 5 bases to trimming and J lost 6 bases; unmatched junction nucleotides: 13. As DNA, the CDR3 is TGTGCCAGCAGCGAACAAGGAGGGACAGGGACGCCCGGGGAGCTGTTTTTT. This gives the protein CASSEQGGTGTPGELFF.

There are a few counts of this clonotype. The chain joins TRBV7-9 to TRBJ2-3; 7 bases are a match to TRBD2. CDR3 length: 15 residues. Germline assignment: CDR1 SEHNR and CDR2 FQNEAQ (reference sequence). V lost 2 bases, J lost 4 bases, and 6 bases stayed unmatched. The CDR3 loop is CASSLRGGRSDTQYF. CDR3 coding DNA: TGTGCCAGCAGCTTACGGGGCGGGAGATCAGATACGCAGTATTTT.

V and J are TRBV2 and TRBJ2-6, with D possibly being TRBD1 (5 bases). This CDR3 is built from 15 residues. Trimming took 4 bases from V and 2 from J, leaving 9 bases between them. The germline V gene encodes CDR1 SNHLY and CDR2 FYNNEI. The CDR3 sequence: CASSVGVPGANVLTF. CDR3 nucleotide sequence: TGTGCCAGCAGTGTAGGGGTCCCTGGGGCCAACGTCCTGACTTTC.

At least ten counts were recorded for this clonotype. The chain couples TRBV5-1 to TRBJ2-7; D may be TRBD2 (5 bases). Trimming removed 6 bases at V and 0 bases at J, with 16 bases between. The germline gives CDR1 SGHRS, CDR2 YFSETQ. The length of the CDR3 is 15 residues. CDR3 coding DNA: TGCGCCAGCACTCCGGGATTTGTCGCCTCCTACGAGCAGTACTTC. It specifies CASTPGFVASYEQYF.

The rearrangement joins TRBV5-6 to TRBJ2-7; tentative D call: TRBD2 (6 bases). Germline CDR1 reads SGHDT; CDR2 reads YYEEEE. There are 16 residues in the CDR3. Trimming took off 0 bases at V and 5 bases at J, with 18 bases between the two ends. CDR3 coding DNA: TGTGCCAGCAGCTTGGGTCATCCGGGGGAAAGCGACGAGCAGTACTTC. Translation gives CASSLGHPGESDEQYF.

This clonotype was recorded once. This chain links TRBV6-2 or TRBV6-3 with TRBJ2-3, with D tentatively TRBD1 or TRBD2 (6 bases each). With 7 bases removed from V and 5 bases from J, the gap between germline ends came to 19 bases. Germline lookup yields CDR1 MNHEY and CDR2 SVGEGT. The CDR3 runs 15 residues. The CDR3 spells CASTQRRGEGDTQYF. The DNA for the CDR3 is TGTGCCAGCACCCAACGGAGGGGGGAAGGAGATACGCAGTATTTT.

This clonotype came up many times. J is TRBJ2-7 and V is TRBV6-2 or TRBV6-3; D gene ambiguous. Deletions cut 5 bases from V and 3 bases from J, with 5 bases between. This CDR3 spans 11 amino acids. CDR1 is MNHEY and CDR2 is SVGEGT in the germline V gene. CDR3: CASSPLYEQYF. As DNA, the CDR3 is TGTGCCAGCAGTCCCCTCTACGAGCAGTACTTC.

This clonotype turned up a few times. The chain uses TRBV4-2 and TRBJ1-5; D not resolved. Trimming pared 3 bases from V and 5 bases from J, leaving 17 bases between. This CDR3 has 16 amino acids. Germline V gene data show CDR1 as LGHNA and CDR2 as YNFKEQ. CDR3 residues: CASSHVTVNLDQPQHF. CDR3 DNA: TGTGCCAGCAGCCATGTAACGGTTAACCTGGATCAGCCCCAGCATTTT.

The chain is built from TRBV20-1 and TRBJ2-4; the D is unclear. The CDR3 is made up of 14 amino acids. Germline CDR1 is DFQATT and CDR2 is SNEGSKA (reference sequence). Trimming pared 3 bases from V and 0 bases from J, leaving 9 bases between. The CDR3 DNA reads TGCAGTGCTAGGCCACAACTAGCCAAAAACATTCAGTACTTC. Amino acids: CSARPQLAKNIQYF.

This clonotype was picked up a small number of times. The chain combines TRBV18 with TRBJ2-1, with a weak D call TRBD2 (5 bases). Looked up from germline, CDR1 is KGHSH and CDR2 is LQKENI. This CDR3 has 14 amino acids. Between the trimmed V and J ends, which lost 3 bases and 6 bases, there was a span of 12 bases. The CDR3 spells CASSPASSSNEQFF. For the CDR3, the DNA is TGTGCCAGCTCACCGGCTAGCAGTAGCAATGAGCAGTTCTTC.

The chain employs TRBV5-1 and TRBJ2-7; 8 bases line up with TRBD2. The germline CDR1 and CDR2 sequences are SGHRS and YFSETQ. Losses at the gene ends were 4 bases for V and 6 bases for J; bases not matched to a gene: 18. The length of the CDR3 is 17 residues. DNA of the CDR3: TGCGCCAGCAGCAAGGGGACGGCGAGCGGGAGCGGAGGCGAGCAGTACTTC. Translated: CASSKGTASGSGGEQYF. The whole variable domain, filled in from reference TRBV5-1 and TRBJ2-7, reads KAGVTQTPRYLIKTRGQQVTLSCSPISGHRSVSWYQQTPGQGLQFLFEYFSETQRNKGNFPGRFSGRQFSNSRSEMNVSTLELGDSALYLCASSKGTASGSGGEQYFGPGTRLTVT.

The rearrangement links TRBV18 to TRBJ2-7; D gene ambiguous. The CDR3 loop spans 13 amino acids. Germline values: CDR1 KGHSH, CDR2 LQKENI. Trimming stripped 6 bases from V and 2 bases from J, with 11 bases between. The chain's CDR3 is CASSYDGAYEQYF. The CDR3 DNA reads as TGTGCCAGCTCGTACGACGGAGCCTACGAGCAGTACTTC.

This chain connects TRBV29-1 to TRBJ2-7, with 13 bases matching TRBD2. Unmatched junction bases numbered 3, after V lost 4 bases and J lost 3 bases. CDR1 is SQVTM, CDR2 ANQGSEA, per germline. The CDR3 totals 14 residues. The CDR3 region has the DNA TGCAGCGTTGCCGGACTAGCGGGGGACTACGAGCAGTACTTC. This encodes CSVAGLAGDYEQYF.

This clonotype turned up a few times. The chain has TRBV11-3 and TRBJ2-1; TRBD1 matches 8 bases. Germline-derived CDR1 and CDR2 are SGHNT and YENEEA. J lost 5 bases, V lost 1 base, and 4 bases had no gene match. The CDR3 spans 15 residues. The CDR3 reads CASSLARTGNNEQFF. In DNA, the CDR3 is TGTGCCAGCAGCTTAGCTCGGACAGGGAACAATGAGCAGTTCTTC.

This clonotype was picked up many times. The rearrangement uses TRBV7-9 and TRBJ1-2; TRBD1 aligns across 7 bases. The germline CDR1 and CDR2 sequences are SEHNR and FQNEAQ (reference sequence). The CDR3 has 14 residues. Trimming removed 5 bases from V and 9 bases from J; junction bases left unmatched: 12. The CDR3 loop reads CASSPRRQGNRYTF. The CDR3 region has the DNA TGTGCCAGCAGCCCCCGTAGACAGGGAAATCGCTACACCTTC.

This clonotype was counted at least ten times. The rearrangement joins TRBV10-1 to TRBJ2-2; perhaps TRBD2 as D (5 bases). Between the trimmed V and J ends, which lost 2 bases and 10 bases, there was a span of 8 bases. Germline CDR1 reads WNHNN; CDR2 reads SYGVQD (reference sequence). The CDR3 contains 12 residues. In DNA, the CDR3 is TGCGCCAGCAGTGAGAGGGAGACGGAGCTGTTTTTT. Amino acid sequence: CASSERETELFF.

This clonotype was detected a few times. The CDR3 loop reads CASSFLRGSSYEQYF. CDR3 DNA sequence: TGTGCCAGCAGCTTTCTCAGGGGCAGCTCCTACGAGCAGTACTTC. V gene TRBV7-2 combines with J gene TRBJ2-7, with D tentatively TRBD1 (6 bases). V was trimmed by 3 bases and J by 0 bases, leaving 12 bases between them. The length of the CDR3 is 15 residues. CDR1 and CDR2 from the germline V gene are SGHTA and FQGNSA.

As concerns this clonotype: One end of the junction fails to match germline, which may point to a read error. The rearrangement links TRBV12-3 or TRBV12-4 to TRBJ2-1; D may match TRBD1 or TRBD2 (5 bases each). The CDR3 consists of 13 residues. CDR3 residues: CASRDRGYHEQFF. In nucleotides, the CDR3 is TGTGCCAGCAGGGACCGGGGCTACCATGAGCAGTTCTTC.

The rearrangement uses TRBV29-1 and TRBJ1-2; D is unresolved. The V gene's germline CDR1 is SQVTM and CDR2 ANQGSEA. There are 11 residues in the CDR3. V was trimmed by 8 bases and J by 3 bases, leaving 10 bases between them. CDR3 DNA sequence: TGCAGCTCCCACTATGACTATGGCTACACCTTC. Protein sequence: CSSHYDYGYTF.

This chain joins TRBV28 and TRBJ2-7; unclear D gene. V dropped 1 base and J dropped 2 bases, with 3 bases sitting between them. Germline lookup yields CDR1 MDHEN and CDR2 SYDVKM. This CDR3 has 12 residues. CDR3 amino acids: CASSLYPYEQYF. Here the CDR3 DNA reads TGTGCCAGCAGTTTATACCCCTACGAGCAGTACTTC.

Only a few counts were recorded for this clonotype. The chain employs TRBV7-2 and TRBJ2-7; TRBD2 is a possible D gene (6 bases). The CDR3 covers 14 residues. Trimming left V 5 bases short and J 2 bases short, with 13 bases between. Per the germline V gene, CDR1 is SGHTA and CDR2 is FQGNSA. CDR3 sequence: CASSEAEGPYEQYF. The CDR3 DNA is TGTGCCAGCAGCGAAGCGGAGGGCCCCTACGAGCAGTACTTC. Using reference TRBV7-2 and TRBJ2-7 for the parts outside the CDR3, the full variable domain is GAGVSQSPSNKVTEKGKDVELRCDPISGHTALYWYRQSLGQGLEFLIYFQGNSAPDKSGLPSDRFSAERTGGSVSTLTIQRTQQEDSAVYLCASSEAEGPYEQYFGPGTRLTVT.